These 14 T cell receptor beta chains share one sample of origin, sequenced in a study of blood T cell repertoires in COVID-19. Here immunoSEQ multiplex PCR was the method, and the copy in TCRdb shows in-frame clones only, minus some. The data hold about 190,000 clones, with approximately 79% observed a single time. Sequencing used peripheral blood. The receptor source for this set is a man under 40 with active or convalescent COVID-19.

The CDR3 reads CASVEGYTEAFF. CDR3 nucleotide sequence: TGTGCCAGTGTGGAGGGGTACACTGAAGCTTTCTTT. The gene calls are TRBV6-5 and TRBJ1-1; TRBD1 might be the D (5 bases). Trimming left V 9 bases short and J 3 bases short, with 11 bases between. The germline V gene has CDR1 MNHEY and CDR2 SVGAGI. The CDR3 covers 12 residues.

This clone showed up just once. This sequence joins TRBV28 and TRBJ1-5; D is perhaps TRBD1 (6 bases). V lost 2 bases to trimming and J lost 1 base, with 9 bases between them. This CDR3 is 15 amino acids long. CDR1 is MDHEN, CDR2 SYDVKM, per germline. The CDR3 reads CASSLTGISNQPQHF. In nucleotides, the CDR3 is TGTGCCAGCAGTTTAACAGGGATCAGCAATCAGCCCCAGCATTTT.

The V and J genes are TRBV4-1 and TRBJ1-4; 11 bases match TRBD1. CDR3 length: 18 amino acids. CDR1 is MGHRA, CDR2 YSYEKL, per germline. The J segment lost 4 bases and the V segment lost 4 bases, leaving 11 bases of the junction unmatched. The CDR3 loop is CASSRTGGGKGRNEKLFF. CDR3 in DNA: TGCGCCAGCAGCCGGACAGGGGGCGGAAAAGGGCGTAATGAAAAACTGTTTTTT.

The rearrangement joins TRBV5-1 to TRBJ2-2; TRBD1 matches 8 bases. Trimming at V came to 6 bases and at J to 1 base, leaving 8 bases not matched to a gene. CDR1 is SGHRS and CDR2 is YFSETQ in the germline V gene. CDR3 size: 16 residues. The CDR3 DNA follows: TGCGCCAGCAAAGGGGCCGGGACAGGGAACACCGGGGAGCTGTTTTTT. Its protein is CASKGAGTGNTGELFF.

The gene calls are TRBV18 and TRBJ2-3, with 13 bases that match TRBD2. The CDR3 consists of 17 residues. The junction had 9 bases not matched to a gene; V was cut back by 5 bases and J by 4 bases. Germline assignment: CDR1 KGHSH and CDR2 LQKENI. The CDR3 bases are TGTGCCAGCTCATCTAACCCCGGGACTAGCGGGGCAGATACGCAGTATTTT. It is translated as CASSSNPGTSGADTQYF. The variable domain in full, completed from reference TRBV18 and TRBJ2-3, reads NAGVMQNPRHLVRRRGQEARLRCSPMKGHSHVYWYRQLPEEGLKFMVYLQKENIIDESGMPKERFSAEFPKEGPSILRIQQVVRGDSAAYFCASSSNPGTSGADTQYFGPGTRLTVL.

The CDR3 DNA is TGCGCCAGCAGCTCGCGCGGGGGAGTTGGAGAGCAGTACGTC. Amino acid sequence: CASSSRGGVGEQYV. The genes are TRBV5-1 and TRBJ2-7; 7 nucleotides agree with TRBD2. Trimming removed 3 bases from V and 7 bases from J; junction bases left unmatched: 10. Germline assignment: CDR1 SGHRS and CDR2 YFSETQ. The CDR3 covers 14 residues.

The J gene is TRBJ2-3, the V gene TRBV2, with D possibly matching TRBD1 (7 bases). Between the trimmed V and J ends, which lost 6 bases and 4 bases, there was a span of 20 bases. CDR1 SNHLY and CDR2 FYNNEI come from the germline V gene. CDR3 length: 16 residues. The CDR3 DNA is TGTGCCAGCAGCAAGAGGGTCAGGGGGGTCGCAGATACGCAGTATTTT. Protein: CASSKRVRGVADTQYF.

The J gene is TRBJ2-7, the V gene TRBV6-2 or TRBV6-3, with D hard to call. Germline CDR1 is MNHEY and CDR2 is SVGEGT. The V and J ends lost 1 base and 1 base respectively, with 8 bases between them. There are 14 residues in the CDR3. CDR3 in amino acids: CASSYYGESYEQYF. In DNA form, the CDR3 reads TGTGCCAGCAGTTACTACGGAGAATCCTACGAGCAGTACTTC.

The chain links TRBV5-1 to TRBJ2-5; 7 nucleotides match TRBD1. V lost 3 bases to trimming and J lost 2 bases; unmatched junction nucleotides: 4. The CDR3 spans 14 residues. The V gene's germline CDR1 is SGHRS and CDR2 YFSETQ. The CDR3 region has the DNA TGCGCCAGCAGCTCGGGACAGCAGCAAGAGACCCAGTACTTC. Amino acids: CASSSGQQQETQYF.

V usage is TRBV6-1 and J usage is TRBJ2-5, with D tentatively TRBD2 (5 bases). V dropped 5 bases and J dropped 2 bases, with 9 bases sitting between them. This CDR3 contains 13 residues. The germline CDR1 and CDR2 sequences are MNHNS and SASEGT. The CDR3 spells CASSPTGQETQYF. The CDR3 region has the DNA TGTGCCAGCAGTCCGACGGGACAAGAGACCCAGTACTTC.

This chain connects TRBV5-1 to TRBJ2-5; 7 bases are shared with TRBD2. The ends lost 7 bases at V and 2 bases at J; junction bases unmatched: 11. Germline CDR1 is SGHRS and CDR2 is YFSETQ. The CDR3 contains 15 residues. This CDR3 is CASGEGGLRQETQYF. The CDR3 DNA reads TGCGCCAGCGGGGAGGGTGGACTGAGACAAGAGACCCAGTACTTC.

This chain connects TRBV4-1 to TRBJ2-7; tentatively, D is TRBD2 (5 bases). Trimming took off 2 bases at V and 0 bases at J, with 8 bases between the two ends. Germline-derived CDR1 and CDR2 are MGHRA and YSYEKL. This CDR3 contains 14 residues. The CDR3 loop is CASSQSGSSYEQYF. The CDR3 DNA reads TGCGCCAGCAGCCAATCGGGGAGCTCCTACGAGCAGTACTTC.

The V and J genes are TRBV19 and TRBJ1-4; 7 nucleotides line up with TRBD1. The CDR3 is 15 amino acids. J lost 2 bases, V lost 5 bases, and 5 bases had no gene match. Germline loops: CDR1 LNHDA, CDR2 SQIVND (reference sequence). The CDR3 DNA sequence: TGTGCCAGTAGTTTAGGGGGCTACACTAATGAAAAACTGTTTTTT. Protein sequence: CASSLGGYTNEKLFF.

The rearrangement joins TRBV10-3 to TRBJ2-7, with TRBD2 matching 11 bases. V gave up 6 bases and J gave up 3 bases; unmatched junction bases: 7. There are 15 residues in the CDR3. CDR1 is ENHRY, CDR2 SYGVKD, per germline. This chain's CDR3 is CAIRGTSGSHYEQYF. The DNA for the CDR3 is TGTGCCATCAGAGGTACTAGCGGGAGTCACTACGAGCAGTACTTC.